The present T cell receptor (beta chain) was sequenced within a study of T cell changes during pregnancy in multiple sclerosis. The CDR3 has 14 residues. CDR1 MGHRA and CDR2 YSYEKL come from the germline V gene. J was trimmed by 8 bases and V by 8 bases; bases with no gene match: 12. The assay was immunoSEQ multiplex PCR, and TCRdb's table has in-frame clones only and misses some. The sample lists around 61,000 clones, about 90% occurring once. This specimen was peripheral blood, taken in the first trimester of pregnancy. The TCR originated in a female donor in good health, enrolled as a control in a pregnancy study. The V call is TRBV4-1, the J call TRBJ1-5; TRBD1 aligns across 7 bases. The CDR3 reads CASGTQGGREPQHF. The DNA of the CDR3 is TGCGCCAGCGGAACCCAAGGGGGCAGGGAGCCCCAGCATTTT.